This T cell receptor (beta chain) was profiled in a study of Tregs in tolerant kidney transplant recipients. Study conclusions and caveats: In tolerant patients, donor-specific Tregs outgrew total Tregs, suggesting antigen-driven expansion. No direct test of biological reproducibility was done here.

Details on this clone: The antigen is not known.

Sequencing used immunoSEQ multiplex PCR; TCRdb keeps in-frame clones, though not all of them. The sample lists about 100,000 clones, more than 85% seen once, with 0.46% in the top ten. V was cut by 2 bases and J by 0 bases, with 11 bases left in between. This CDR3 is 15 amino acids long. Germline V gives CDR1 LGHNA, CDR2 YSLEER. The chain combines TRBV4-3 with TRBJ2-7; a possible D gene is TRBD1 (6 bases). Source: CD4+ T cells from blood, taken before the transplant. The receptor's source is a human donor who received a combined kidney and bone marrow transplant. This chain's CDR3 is CASSQINRASYEQYF. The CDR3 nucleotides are TGCGCCAGCAGCCAAATTAACAGGGCCTCCTACGAGCAGTACTTC.